This is a list of T cell receptor beta chains from one sample in a study of cytomegalovirus exposure and HLA in healthy donors. Measured with immunoSEQ multiplex PCR; TCRdb has only the in-frame clones, and not every one. The sample lists some 290,000 clones, 70% to 90% occurring once. Source material: PBMCs. These receptor sequences come from a young man in good health and CMV-seronegative. Both conserved end residues are part of each CDR3. Each record gives: clone size, D gene, CDR3 length, J gene, V gene, CDR3 DNA, CDR3 protein. D genes are given only for firm matches. Some rows mark clone size as missing; the rest say once, few, many or name a class of expanded clone.

>NA|TRBD1|14|TRBJ1-6|TRBV19
TGTGCCAGTACACAGGGGATCTATAATTCACCCCTCCACTTT
CASTQGIYNSPLHF
>NA|NA|17|TRBJ1-5|TRBV19
TGTGCCAGTAGTACGGACAGCAATACAGGGAGCAATCAGCCCCAGCATTTT
CASSTDSNTGSNQPQHF
>NA|TRBD2|16|TRBJ2-3|TRBV7-8
TGTGCCAGCAGCTATTGGACTAGCGGTAGCACAGATACGCAGTATTTT
CASSYWTSGSTDTQYF
>NA|TRBD1|15|TRBJ1-4|TRBV19
TGTGCCAGTAGTATCGGGGACAGGGTTGGGGAAAAACTGTTTTTT
CASSIGDRVGEKLFF
>few|NA|11|TRBJ2-7|TRBV5-1
TGCGCCAGCAGACTGGCGGACGAGCAGTACTTC
CASRLADEQYF
>NA|TRBD1|17|TRBJ1-1|TRBV9
TGTGCCAGCAGCACCCACAGGGGGAGGAATATGAACACTGAAGCTTTCTTT
CASSTHRGRNMNTEAFF
>NA|NA|14|TRBJ2-7|TRBV19
TGTGCCAGTAGTATAGGATCTGGAGCCTACGAGCAGTACTTC
CASSIGSGAYEQYF
>few|TRBD1|13|TRBJ2-7|TRBV5-1
TGCGCCAGCAGCTGGGGGGACAGGGGTGAGCAGTACTTC
CASSWGDRGEQYF
>once|TRBD2|15|TRBJ2-1|TRBV7-8
TGTGCCAGCAGCTTCGGACTAGCGGGGGGCACTGAGCAGTTCTTC
CASSFGLAGGTEQFF
>NA|TRBD1|15|TRBJ1-2|TRBV7-9
TGTGCCAGCAGCCAATCAGGGGGCGCACGCTATGGCTACACCTTC
CASSQSGGARYGYTF
>few|NA|17|TRBJ1-2|TRBV18
TGTGCCAGCTCACCACCACACTCCGGGGGGGCAGGCTATGGCTACACCTTC
CASSPPHSGGAGYGYTF
>NA|NA|13|TRBJ2-1|TRBV19
TGTGCCAGTAGTATAACAGGGTGGAATGAGCAGTTCTTC
CASSITGWNEQFF
>NA|NA|15|TRBJ1-1|TRBV30
TGTGCCTGGAGTGTATTCCGGACTTCGGAGACTGAAGCTTTCTTT
CAWSVFRTSETEAFF
>NA|TRBD1|15|TRBJ1-1|TRBV5-5
TGTGCCAGCAGCTTTGAGGGGGCGATGAACACTGAAGCTTTCTTT
CASSFEGAMNTEAFF
>NA|NA|15|TRBJ1-5|TRBV19
TGTGCCAGTAGGTTGGTGGGGAGTGGAAATCAGCCCCAGCATTTT
CASRLVGSGNQPQHF
>NA|NA|14|TRBJ2-5|TRBV6-1
TGTGCCAGCAGTAAAGGACTAACGAAAGAGACCCAGTACTTC
CASSKGLTKETQYF
>NA|NA|15|TRBJ2-3|TRBV5-6
TGTGCCAGCAGCTTGGCTGGGGGCGGTGGAGATACGCAGTATTTT
CASSLAGGGGDTQYF
>NA|NA|15|TRBJ2-2|TRBV5-1
TGCGCCAGCAGCACCAGGACCGGAGGGACCGGGGAGCTGTTTTTT
CASSTRTGGTGELFF
>NA|NA|16|TRBJ2-7|TRBV4-3
TGCGCCAGCAGCCAAGATTCATCCAGGGGAGCCTACGAGCAGTACTTC
CASSQDSSRGAYEQYF
>NA|TRBD1|12|TRBJ2-7|TRBV29-1
TGCAGCGTAAGGACAGGGGGCTACGAGCAGTACTTC
CSVRTGGYEQYF
>NA|TRBD1|13|TRBJ2-7|TRBV5-1
TGCGCCAGCAGCTCGACAGGGGTATACGAGCAGTACTTC
CASSSTGVYEQYF
>once|NA|17|TRBJ1-1|TRBV21-1
TGTGCCAGCAGCAAAGAAGCCAGGCCGGGGGGGAACACTGAAGCTTTCTTT
CASSKEARPGGNTEAFF
>NA|TRBD1|17|TRBJ2-7|TRBV5-1
TGCGCCAGCAGCTTGGGGACAGGAGGCCTAAGCTCCTACGAGCAGTACTTC
CASSLGTGGLSSYEQYF
>NA|NA|16|TRBJ2-1|TRBV4-1
TGCGCCAGCAGCCCACGACAGAGGAGCTCCTACAATGAGCAGTTCTTC
CASSPRQRSSYNEQFF
>NA|TRBD1|16|TRBJ2-5|TRBV5-4
TGTGCCAGCAGCTTGGTAGCAGGGGGCGGGTCGGAGACCCAGTACTTC
CASSLVAGGGSETQYF
>NA|TRBD1|16|TRBJ2-2|TRBV5-6
TGTGCCAGCAGCTTGGCGGCAGGGGGCGTGGGCGGGGAGCTGTTTTTT
CASSLAAGGVGGELFF
>NA|TRBD1|15|TRBJ2-7|TRBV4-1
TGCGCCAGCAGCCAAGGACAGGGGGTTTCCTACGAGCAGTACTTC
CASSQGQGVSYEQYF
>NA|NA|15|TRBJ2-3|TRBV7-9
TGTGCCAGCAGCCCTCGACAGGAAATGGGGAGTACGCAGTATTTT
CASSPRQEMGSTQYF
>NA|TRBD1|15|TRBJ2-1|TRBV7-9
TGTGCCAGCAGCTTTCCCGACAGGGACTACAATGAGCAGTTCTTC
CASSFPDRDYNEQFF
>NA|TRBD1|17|TRBJ1-2|TRBV7-9
TGTGCCAGCAGCTCCGTTGAATCGTTGACAGGGCTCCATGGCTACACCTTC
CASSSVESLTGLHGYTF
>NA|TRBD2|17|TRBJ2-3|TRBV12-5
TGTGCTAGTGGTTCCCCCCCGACTAGCGGGGTAACAGATACGCAGTATTTT
CASGSPPTSGVTDTQYF
>NA|TRBD1|15|TRBJ1-2|TRBV11-2
TGTGCCAGCAGCTCCTTACATACAGGGGGCTATGGCTACACCTTC
CASSSLHTGGYGYTF
>NA|NA|15|TRBJ2-3|TRBV6-5
TGTGCCAGCTGGTTGGGGGGGGCAAACACAGATACGCAGTATTTT
CASWLGGANTDTQYF
>once|TRBD1|15|TRBJ2-3|TRBV11-2
TGTGCCAGCAGCTTACGCGGACAGGTCACAGATACGCAGTATTTT
CASSLRGQVTDTQYF
>NA|NA|13|TRBJ2-5|TRBV11-2
TGTGCCAGCAGCTTACACTACCAAGAGACCCAGTACTTC
CASSLHYQETQYF
>NA|TRBD1|15|TRBJ2-4|TRBV6-5
TGTGCCAGCAGTGGAACAGGGGATGGCAAAAACATTCAGTACTTC
CASSGTGDGKNIQYF
>few|NA|14|TRBJ2-7|TRBV5-1
TGCGCCAGCAGCTTGGCGGGGACTTTATACGAGCAGTACTTC
CASSLAGTLYEQYF
>NA|TRBD1|18|TRBJ2-5|TRBV6-1
TGTGCCAGCAGTGAAGCCTATTATACAGGGGGTGGCCAAGAGACCCAGTACTTC
CASSEAYYTGGGQETQYF
>NA|TRBD1|16|TRBJ2-7|TRBV5-6
TGTGCCAGCAGCACAACCCCCGGGACAGGGGGGCTTGAGCAGTACTTC
CASSTTPGTGGLEQYF
>few|NA|14|TRBJ1-4|TRBV2
TGTGCCAGCATCGGGGGGAATTTAAGGGAAAAACTGTTTTTT
CASIGGNLREKLFF
>NA|NA|14|TRBJ1-1|TRBV29-1
TGCAGCGCCGAAGGACTTCCCCTCCGAACTGAAGCTTTCTTT
CSAEGLPLRTEAFF
>NA|NA|10|TRBJ1-1|TRBV20-1
TGCAGTGCTACCTGGACAGAAGCTTTCTTT
CSATWTEAFF
>NA|TRBD2|18|TRBJ2-2|TRBV5-1
TGCGCCAGCAGCTTGGCTGCTAGCGGGGGGGCTAACACCGGGGAGCTGTTTTTT
CASSLAASGGANTGELFF
>NA|TRBD1|14|TRBJ2-7|TRBV6-1
TGTGCCAGCAGTGAACGTAACAGGGGTTACGAGCAGTACTTC
CASSERNRGYEQYF
>once|TRBD1|17|TRBJ2-5|TRBV5-8
TGTGCCAACTCGGAGGGACAGGGGGCGGTTTGGCAAGAGACCCAGTACTTC
CANSEGQGAVWQETQYF
>NA|NA|15|TRBJ2-7|TRBV16
TGTGCCAGCAGCCAATCTCCGGGACACGTCCTCGAGCAGTACTTC
CASSQSPGHVLEQYF
>once|TRBD1|15|TRBJ2-1|TRBV30
TGTGCCTTAAGGGACAGGGCTAAAGTTTACAATGAGCAGTTCTTC
CALRDRAKVYNEQFF
>NA|NA|13|TRBJ1-2|TRBV7-2
TGTGCCAGCAGCCTACAGGGAAACTATGGCTACACCTTC
CASSLQGNYGYTF
>few|NA|15|TRBJ1-2|TRBV5-1
TGCGCCAGCAGCTTCACCGGGACATCTAACTATGGCTACACCTTC
CASSFTGTSNYGYTF
>NA|NA|15|TRBJ1-6|TRBV19
TGTGCCAGTAGTATAAGGAGGGCAGATAATTCACCCCTCCACTTT
CASSIRRADNSPLHF
>once|NA|15|TRBJ1-5|TRBV28
TGTGCCAGCAGTTTATATGGCCTGAGCAATCAGCCCCAGCATTTT
CASSLYGLSNQPQHF
>once|TRBD1|14|TRBJ1-5|TRBV6-5
TGTGCCAGCAGTAAAACAGGGGGCCATCAGCCCCAGCATTTT
CASSKTGGHQPQHF
>NA|NA|15|TRBJ1-6|TRBV4-1
TGCGCCTGGCCTCGGGGGGAGGGGAGAAATTCACCCCTCCACTTT
CAWPRGEGRNSPLHF
>NA|NA|13|TRBJ1-4|TRBV4-1
TGCGCCAGCAGCCAAGGGGCCAGCGAAAAACTGTTTTTT
CASSQGASEKLFF
>NA|NA|13|TRBJ2-2|TRBV6-1
TGTGCCAGCAGTAAAATGGAGCCCGGGGAGCTGTTTTTT
CASSKMEPGELFF
>once|NA|14|TRBJ1-6|TRBV18
TGTGCCAGCTCACCAACGGGGGGGGGTTCACCCCTCCACTTT
CASSPTGGGSPLHF